This T cell receptor (beta chain) stems from a study of blood T cells in healthy people across ages (dated by TCRdb to 2015 to 2017). Notes on the research overall: Template switching captured roughly one uniquely barcoded TCR beta cDNA molecule per two T cells in model experiments. Four age groups were formed from the donors: young (average around 15 years), middle-aged (approximately 40), aged (about 68) and long-lived (more than 75). To track age-related changes in TCR beta repertoire diversity, the study relied on deep sequencing normalized with unique cDNA molecular identifiers. Two additional independent replicas of 1 million unique cDNA reads from the same blood draw were analyzed for two donors (one aged 18 to 30 and one aged 80 or older). To avoid experimental bias, donors of different ages were spread randomly across the sequencing lanes.

Summary of the overall study and its limitations: Because profiling used bulk unsorted PBMCs, naive and antigen-experienced compartments could not be compared conclusively. Because the CMV infection status of the donors was unknown, age-related changes in expanded clonotypes may potentially have been confounded. Estimates of total diversity based on one million sequenced T cells were regarded as lower bounds and as underestimates. Compared with the aged group, the long-lived group had more naive CD4+ T cells, fewer expanded clones and increased TCR diversity, suggesting age selection. As age increased, observed TCR beta diversity per million T cells dropped in a roughly linear way, and a significant reduction was already evident by age 40. A strong correlation was found between observed TCR beta diversity and the percentage of naive T cells measured by flow cytometry.

The cysteine opens and the phenylalanine closes a CDR3 of 15 amino acids. Only the CDR3 part of the read is kept: 45 bases, read in frame from the first base. A distance of 15 bases separates the germline ends of V and J, which lose 8 bases and 4 bases respectively. Via the germline V gene, CDR1 is MDHEN and CDR2 SYDVKM. The donors were roughly 39 Caucasian individuals from Russia, aged roughly 6 to 100 years, who were systemically healthy. Around 9.8 milliliters of peripheral blood were collected from each donor into EDTA-treated Vacutainer tubes. Ficoll-Paque density-gradient centrifugation was used to isolate PBMCs, with at least 6.5 million per sample. Trizol reagent was used to extract total RNA from PBMCs, with at least 5.5 micrograms per sample. Naive CD45RAhigh/CD27high T cell percentages were measured by flow cytometry on a PBMC aliquot from every donor. Note on this clonotype: No antigen is known for it. No much larger clone is present one base from it, and per-base qualities are unavailable.

Receptors were amplified or captured by 5' RACE. Sequencing instrument: Illumina HiSeq 2500. A second roughly 6 to 12 cycle PCR used a sample-barcoded 5' primer and a J-beta primer mix. Each TCR beta cDNA molecule received a unique molecular identifier from a template-switch 5' adaptor carrying 12 random nucleotides. At least 3 million CDR3-containing paired-end reads were obtained from each sample. The Mint cDNA synthesis kit, primed by a TRBC-specific oligonucleotide, was used to synthesize first-strand cDNA from all RNA. Following uracil-DNA glycosylase treatment, all cDNA underwent a first 18-cycle PCR with the universal primers M1SS and BC2_uni_R. The paper's processing steps were these. Each sample was normalized by randomly selecting 1 million high-quality reads, each carrying a distinct molecular identifier. Instead of being binned into consensus sequences, reads that shared molecular identifiers were thrown out. MiTCR, run with a Q25 quality threshold and the strictest error-elimination algorithm, handled CDR3 identification, clonotype clustering and error correction. Lower-bound total TCR beta diversity was estimated with a nonparametric unseen species model using Euler transformation. TCRdb passed the public sequencing reads through fastp at Q25 and MiXCR, retaining productive beta sequences. Under each unique CDR3 protein, matching rows form one entry showing the most common genes and DNA. It is TCRdb's table, rather than the study itself, that gives the V and J calls and clone size. In all, the sample holds 650,000 to 900,000 distinct CDR3 sequences, and less than 80% of those were seen once. The ten biggest clones cover roughly a quarter of the sample.

This receptor was identified in a man aged 25-45 years in good health. The sequence is built from TRBV28 and TRBJ2-6, with the identity of the D gene unclear. Sequences were obtained from blood. The CDR3 protein sequence reads: CASALPLDGANVLTF. The nucleotides are TGTGCCAGCGCACTCCCTTTGGACGGGGCCAACGTCCTGACTTTC.